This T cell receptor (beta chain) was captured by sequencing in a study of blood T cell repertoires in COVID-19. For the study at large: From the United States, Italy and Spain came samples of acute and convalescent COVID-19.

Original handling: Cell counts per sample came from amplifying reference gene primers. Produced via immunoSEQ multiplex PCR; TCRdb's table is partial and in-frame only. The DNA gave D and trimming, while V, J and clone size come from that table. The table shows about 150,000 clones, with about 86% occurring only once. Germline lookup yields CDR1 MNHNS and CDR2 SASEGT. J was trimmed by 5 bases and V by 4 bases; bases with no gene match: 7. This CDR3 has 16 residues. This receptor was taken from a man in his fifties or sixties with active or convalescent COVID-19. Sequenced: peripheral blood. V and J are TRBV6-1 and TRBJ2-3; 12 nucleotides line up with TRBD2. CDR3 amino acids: CASSGLAGGPEDTQYF. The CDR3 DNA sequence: TGTGCCAGCAGTGGGCTAGCGGGGGGGCCGGAAGATACGCAGTATTTT.